The sequence of this TCR beta chain was determined in a study of beta chain features in type 1 diabetes. Whole-study results and caveats: Within each of all four CD4+ subsets, Type 1 diabetes patients had TCRB CDR3s that were moderately but significantly shorter. Type 1 diabetes patients showed fewer insertions and more deletions at VDJ junctions.

Staining for CD45RO/CCR7/CD25/CD127/CD95/CD27 allowed sorting of CD4+ naive, central memory, regulatory and stem cell-like memory cells. With respect to this clone: Its antigen is unidentified.

The sequenced template was cDNA made from the entire isolated RNA. Assay used: immunoSEQ multiplex PCR; TCRdb lists only in-frame clones, some missing. The sample carries hundreds of thousands of clones, over 13% recorded once. V was pared by 0 bases and J by 2 bases, with 13 bases between. The CDR3 length is 15 residues. Germline assignment: CDR1 GTSNPN and CDR2 SVGIG (reference sequence). This TCR was recovered from a man aged 18 to 30 with type 1 diabetes. Sequenced sample: naive CD4+ T cells from blood. The chain recombines TRBV30 with TRBJ1-2; the D is unclear. For the CDR3, the DNA is TGTGCCTGGAGTGTACTTGCAGGTCGAAACTATGGCTACACCTTC. Residues: CAWSVLAGRNYGYTF.